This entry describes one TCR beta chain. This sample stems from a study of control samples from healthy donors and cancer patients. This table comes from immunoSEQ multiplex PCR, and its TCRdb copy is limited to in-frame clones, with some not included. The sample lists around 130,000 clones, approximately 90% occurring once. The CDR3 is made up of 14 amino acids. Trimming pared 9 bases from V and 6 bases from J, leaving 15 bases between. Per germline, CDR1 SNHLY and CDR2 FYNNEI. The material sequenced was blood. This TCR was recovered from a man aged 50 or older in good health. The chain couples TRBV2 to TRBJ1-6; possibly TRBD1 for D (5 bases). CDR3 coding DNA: TGTGCCAGTAGACCGGGACCCCCTAATTCACCCCTCCACTTT. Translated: CASRPGPPNSPLHF. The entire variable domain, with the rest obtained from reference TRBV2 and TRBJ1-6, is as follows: EPEVTQTPSHQVTQMGQEVILRCVPISNHLYFYWYRQILGQKVEFLVSFYNNEISEKSEIFDDQFSVERPDGSNFTLKIRSTKLEDSAMYFCASRPGPPNSPLHFGNGTRLTVT.